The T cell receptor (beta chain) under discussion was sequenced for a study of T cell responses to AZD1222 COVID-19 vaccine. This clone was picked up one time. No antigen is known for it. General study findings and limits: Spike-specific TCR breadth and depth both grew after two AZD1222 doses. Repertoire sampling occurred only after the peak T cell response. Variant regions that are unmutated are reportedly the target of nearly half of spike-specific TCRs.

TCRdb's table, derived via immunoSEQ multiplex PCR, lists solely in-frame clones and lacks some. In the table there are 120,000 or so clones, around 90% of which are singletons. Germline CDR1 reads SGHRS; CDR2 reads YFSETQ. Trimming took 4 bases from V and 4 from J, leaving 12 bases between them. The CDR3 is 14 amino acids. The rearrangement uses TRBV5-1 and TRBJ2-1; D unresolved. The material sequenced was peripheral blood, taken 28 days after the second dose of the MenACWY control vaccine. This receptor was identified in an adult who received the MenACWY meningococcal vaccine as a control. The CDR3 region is CASSPGPRYNEQFF. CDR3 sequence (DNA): TGCGCCAGCAGCCCGGGCCCAAGATACAATGAGCAGTTCTTC.